This record concerns one T cell receptor (beta chain) sequence. This clonotype was seen more than once but under ten times. This receptor's antigen is unknown. The sample holds no much larger clone one base away, and base qualities are not on file. From the cysteine up to the phenylalanine, the CDR3 has a length of 15 residues. Only CDR3 DNA is held: 45 bases, read in frame from base 1. The germline V gene encodes CDR1 MNHEY and CDR2 SMNVEV (reference sequence). Trimming removed 3 bases from V and 7 bases from J, leaving 15 bases between the germline ends. Instrument on record: Illumina HiSeq 2500. Quantitative 5'-RACE with molecular barcodes was used to prepare TCR beta libraries. Under the source paper's analysis protocol: A new computational method, built on a probabilistic model of VDJ rearrangement, was used to identify disease-linked TCR variants. TCRdb reanalyzed the raw reads on its own, using fastp at Q25 for trimming and MiXCR for clone calling, and kept in-frame beta chains. Rows with a matching CDR3 protein are joined into one entry that keeps the most common DNA and genes. The V and J calls and clone size are TCRdb's, not the authors'. The sample records 250,000 to 300,000 distinct CDR3 sequences, 20% of which are singletons. Together, the top ten hold roughly 7.4% of the sample.

The data originate from a study of CD8 T cells in ankylosing spondylitis (dated by TCRdb to between 2016 and 2019). In terms of the full investigation: To find TCR variants linked to disease, the study profiled T cell receptor beta repertoires in ankylosing spondylitis patients and healthy donors. The full study cohort was made up of about 25 ankylosing spondylitis patients and more than 90 healthy donors. Samples of peripheral blood were taken, and for ankylosing spondylitis patients, synovial fluid was collected as well. The study at large found these results: The disease-linked clones were reported as significantly enriched in matched synovial fluid samples from ankylosing spondylitis patients. A CD8+ phenotype was shown by the disease-linked clones, which were found at relatively low frequencies in peripheral blood. A TCR beta motif of about 8 highly homologous amino acid variants appeared characteristic of blood from ankylosing spondylitis patients. Some of the motif variants had been reported before in the synovial fluid and blood of reactive arthritis patients, a finding that suggests common disease-initiation mechanisms.

The rearrangement combines TRBV27 with TRBJ2-2; too little of a D gene remains to name it. This receptor was taken from a male donor with ankylosing spondylitis or in good health (not recorded which). Material for sequencing was blood, either unsorted or a sorted T cell fraction (not recorded which). The sequence in DNA is TGTGCCAGCAGTTTTGTAGGGAAGAAGGTCGGGGAGCTGTTTTTT. This translates into CASSFVGKKVGELFF.